This TCR beta chain was profiled in a study of CD8 T cells in Susac syndrome. Germline CDR1 is SGDLS and CDR2 is YYNGEE. Trimming pared 3 bases from V and 0 bases from J, leaving 12 bases between. There are 15 residues in the CDR3. In regard to this clonotype: Its antigen is undetermined.

The authors carried out high-throughput sequencing of TCR beta. They applied it to CD8+ and CD4+ T cells obtained from blood. Negative isolation yielded CD4+ and CD8+ T cells, and FACS enriched TEMRA cells. General study points: Acknowledgment was made by the study that its TCR sequencing and HLA analysis involved a relatively small number of individuals.

Random hexamers were used to reverse transcribe 0.5 to 1 ug of RNA. An immunoSEQ multiplex PCR generated amplified TCR beta CDR3 products spanning 54 Vbeta and 13 Jbeta. Using its own MiXCR run on the immunoSEQ multiplex PCR reads, TCRdb lists one record per CDR3 protein. The table records 40,000 to 60,000 distinct CDR3 sequences, 85% to 95% of them present only once. This clonotype was obtained from a human donor with multiple sclerosis. The chain employs TRBV9 and TRBJ1-1; a weak D match, TRBD1 (5 bases). Specimen: CD8+ T cells from PBMCs. In DNA, the CDR3 is TGTGCCAGCAGCGAGTACAGGAGTTTGAACACTGAAGCTTTCTTT. Its protein product is CASSEYRSLNTEAFF.